A single sample gave rise to the 19 T cell receptor beta chains below, sequenced in a study of beta chain features in type 1 diabetes. The study reverse transcribed the entire isolated RNA, so it sequenced expressed TCRB transcripts. Using immunoSEQ multiplex PCR, the repertoire was profiled, and TCRdb retains in-frame clones only, with some absent. This table holds 600,000 to 650,000 clones, roughly 15% found once. The sample consisted of naive CD4+ T cells from blood. These receptors were taken from a man between 18 and 29 years old in good health.

This clone turned up a few times. Other DNA sequences from this sample encode an identical CDR3 as well. The DNA of the CDR3 is TGTGCCAGTAGTGCTAGCGGGAGCTCCTACAATGAGCAGTTCTTC. Its protein is CASSASGSSYNEQFF. The chain combines TRBV19 with TRBJ2-1; TRBD2 agrees at 10 bases. The J segment lost 0 bases and the V segment lost 5 bases, leaving 1 base of the junction unmatched. This CDR3 has 15 amino acids. Germline V gene data show CDR1 as LNHDA and CDR2 as SQIVND (reference sequence).

This clone was observed a handful of times. V usage is TRBV7-2 and J usage is TRBJ2-5; weak D call: TRBD2 (5 bases). Per the germline V gene, CDR1 is SGHTA and CDR2 is FQGNSA. Between the trimmed V and J ends, which lost 3 bases and 1 base, there was a span of 15 bases. The CDR3 loop spans 16 amino acids. The DNA for the CDR3 is TGTGCCAGCAGCTTGGCGCCACGGGGTGTCCAAGAGACCCAGTACTTC. Amino acids: CASSLAPRGVQETQYF.

This clone was observed a few times. The chain joins TRBV19 to TRBJ2-5; the match to TRBD2 covers 10 bases. The V gene's germline CDR1 is LNHDA and CDR2 SQIVND (reference sequence). The CDR3 runs 17 residues. V was pared by 3 bases and J by 0 bases, with 7 bases of the junction left unmatched. The CDR3 here is CASSIIRTSGYQETQYF. DNA for the CDR3: TGTGCCAGTAGTATTATCCGGACTAGCGGTTACCAAGAGACCCAGTACTTC. Drawing the rest from reference TRBV19 and TRBJ2-5, the complete variable domain is DGGITQSPKYLFRKEGQNVTLSCEQNLNHDAMYWYRQDPGQGLRLIYYSQIVNDFQKGDIAEGYSVSREKKESFPLTVTSAQKNPTAFYLCASSIIRTSGYQETQYFGPGTRLLVL.

This clone has more than one count but fewer than ten. The CDR3 sequence: CACGRPTSSNQPQHF. The CDR3 DNA follows: TGTGCCTGCGGAAGACCAACATCGAGCAATCAGCCCCAGCATTTT. The rearrangement uses TRBV30 and TRBJ1-5; unclear D gene. The germline CDR1 and CDR2 sequences are GTSNPN and SVGIG (reference sequence). The CDR3 runs to 15 residues. V was pared by 6 bases and J by 1 base, with 16 bases between.

The sample holds a few counts of this clone. The V call is TRBV7-2, the J call TRBJ2-1; the match to TRBD1 covers 8 bases. The CDR3 is 15 residues long. CDR1 is SGHTA, CDR2 FQGNSA, per germline. Trimming at V came to 3 bases and at J to 2 bases, leaving 3 bases not matched to a gene. The CDR3 DNA follows: TGTGCCAGCAGCTTTGACAGGGGCCCCTACAATGAGCAGTTCTTC. Translation gives CASSFDRGPYNEQFF.

The V call is TRBV4-2, the J call TRBJ2-5; 9 bases match TRBD2. Germline CDR1 reads LGHNA; CDR2 reads YNFKEQ. The J segment lost 2 bases and the V segment lost 2 bases, leaving 3 bases of the junction unmatched. This CDR3 comprises 15 residues. The CDR3 loop reads CASSQPTSGQETQYF. DNA of the CDR3: TGTGCCAGCAGCCAACCGACTAGCGGACAAGAGACCCAGTACTTC.

This clone was counted a few times. This chain uses TRBV29-1 with TRBJ2-2; no firm D call. The germline V gene has CDR1 SQVTM and CDR2 ANQGSEA. This CDR3 contains 14 residues. V shed 3 bases and J shed 2 bases, with 10 bases lying between them. CDR3 coding DNA: TGCAGCGTTGAGAGGCCAATAAACACCGGGGAGCTGTTTTTT. Residues: CSVERPINTGELFF.

This clone was counted between two and nine times. This sample includes further DNA sequences coding for the same CDR3. The genes are TRBV18 and TRBJ1-5; 8 nucleotides match TRBD1. V shed 3 bases, J shed 6 bases, and the junction held 4 bases outside the gene matches. The CDR3 is 14 amino acids. Germline CDR1 and CDR2: KGHSH and LQKENI. The CDR3 here is CASSPGQGSQPQHF. Here the CDR3 DNA reads TGTGCCAGCTCACCCGGACAGGGTAGTCAGCCCCAGCATTTT.

V gene TRBV4-1 combines with J gene TRBJ2-1; D is perhaps TRBD2 (6 bases). Trimming removed 4 bases from V and 7 bases from J, with 17 bases in between. Germline CDR1 MGHRA, CDR2 YSYEKL. The CDR3 has 15 amino acids. The CDR3 coding sequence is TGCGCCAGCAGCCGGAGTGGCGCGGGAATGAATGAGCAGTTCTTC. Protein: CASSRSGAGMNEQFF.

This clone was observed a handful of times. This CDR3 is CASSRGTVQETQYF. The CDR3 coding sequence is TGTGCCAGCTCACGCGGGACAGTCCAAGAGACCCAGTACTTC. This sequence joins TRBV18 and TRBJ2-5; maybe TRBD1 (7 bases). Germline V gene sequence: CDR1 KGHSH, CDR2 LQKENI. There are 14 residues in the CDR3. Trimming shortened V by 4 bases and J by 1 base, and 10 bases separated the two germline ends.

This chain uses TRBV4-3 with TRBJ1-5; the D is unclear. CDR1 and CDR2 (germline): LGHNA, YSLEER. This CDR3 has 17 amino acids. V was pared by 0 bases and J by 1 base, with 13 bases between. CDR3 sequence (DNA): TGCGCCAGCAGCCAAGATCTCAAGGGCAGGAGCAATCAGCCCCAGCATTTT. This translates into CASSQDLKGRSNQPQHF.

The chain links TRBV4-3 to TRBJ2-5; 8 nucleotides line up with TRBD2. CDR1 is LGHNA and CDR2 is YSLEER in the germline V gene. This CDR3 is 16 amino acids long. V was clipped by 2 bases and J by 1 base; unmatched bases: 6. As DNA, the CDR3 is TGCGCCAGCAGCCAACGAACGGGAGGGCCCCAAGAGACCCAGTACTTC. Translation: CASSQRTGGPQETQYF.

The V gene is TRBV5-6, the J gene TRBJ1-1; D is possibly TRBD1 (5 bases). The CDR3 covers 13 residues. Germline CDR1 and CDR2: SGHDT and YYEEEE. The V end lost 0 bases, the J end lost 5 bases, and 8 bases lay between the germline ends. CDR3 in DNA: TGTGCCAGCAGCTTGGTGCGGGGGACTGAAGCTTTCTTT. As protein: CASSLVRGTEAFF.

This rearrangement joins TRBV18 to TRBJ2-7; tentatively, D is TRBD2 (6 bases). The germline V gene has CDR1 KGHSH and CDR2 LQKENI. CDR3 size: 15 residues. Trimming left V 3 bases short and J 0 bases short, with 12 bases between. The CDR3 sequence: CASSPRTTSSYEQYF. The CDR3 nucleotides are TGTGCCAGCTCACCGAGGACTACCAGCTCCTACGAGCAGTACTTC.

The chain has TRBV9 and TRBJ2-7; weak D call: TRBD2 (5 bases). V gave up 0 bases and J gave up 7 bases, with 14 bases separating them. The CDR3 length is 14 residues. Germline CDR1 reads SGDLS; CDR2 reads YYNGEE. The CDR3 DNA reads as TGTGCCAGCAGCGTAGCTTATTCCCGAGGGGAGCAGTACTTC. Its translation is CASSVAYSRGEQYF.

CDR3 region: CASSPTSGVSTDTQYF. Here the CDR3 DNA reads TGTGCCAGCAGTCCTACTAGCGGGGTGAGCACAGATACGCAGTATTTT. The J gene is TRBJ2-3, the V gene TRBV28, with 10 bases aligning to TRBD2. The CDR3 has 16 residues. The V gene's germline CDR1 is MDHEN and CDR2 SYDVKM. Trimming removed 5 bases from V and 0 bases from J; junction bases left unmatched: 5.

There are a few counts of this clone. V is TRBV9 and J is TRBJ2-2, with TRBD2 matching over 8 bases. The V gene's germline CDR1 is SGDLS and CDR2 YYNGEE. This CDR3 is built from 16 residues. The V segment lost 5 bases and the J segment 5 bases; nucleotides outside the gene matches: 11. CDR3 protein: CASSPPAGVGTGELFF. The CDR3 DNA reads as TGTGCCAGCAGTCCTCCAGCGGGAGTAGGTACCGGGGAGCTGTTTTTT.

The chain couples TRBV13 to TRBJ2-5; no reliable D call. Per the germline V gene, CDR1 is PRHDT and CDR2 is FYEKMQ (reference sequence). This CDR3 is 13 amino acids long. Trimming stripped 1 base from V and 11 bases from J, with 14 bases between. The CDR3 DNA sequence: TGTGCCAGCAGCTTAGTCGGAATAGGGAAGCAGTACTTC. Its protein product is CASSLVGIGKQYF.

This clone was observed a handful of times. The chain joins TRBV11-3 to TRBJ2-3, with TRBD1 matching over 7 bases. The germline CDR1 and CDR2 sequences are SGHNT and YENEEA. Germline trimming cut 4 bases from V and 0 bases from J; bases unmatched to any gene: 7. CDR3 size: 16 residues. The CDR3 region is CASSSGTVRSTDTQYF. Here the CDR3 DNA reads TGTGCCAGCAGCTCCGGGACAGTCCGTAGCACAGATACGCAGTATTTT. Supplemented by reference TRBV11-3 and TRBJ2-3, the full variable domain reads EAGVVQSPRYKIIEKKQPVAFWCNPISGHNTLYWYLQNLGQGPELLIRYENEEAVDDSQLPKDRFSAERLKGVDSTLKIQPAELGDSAVYLCASSSGTVRSTDTQYFGPGTRLTVL.